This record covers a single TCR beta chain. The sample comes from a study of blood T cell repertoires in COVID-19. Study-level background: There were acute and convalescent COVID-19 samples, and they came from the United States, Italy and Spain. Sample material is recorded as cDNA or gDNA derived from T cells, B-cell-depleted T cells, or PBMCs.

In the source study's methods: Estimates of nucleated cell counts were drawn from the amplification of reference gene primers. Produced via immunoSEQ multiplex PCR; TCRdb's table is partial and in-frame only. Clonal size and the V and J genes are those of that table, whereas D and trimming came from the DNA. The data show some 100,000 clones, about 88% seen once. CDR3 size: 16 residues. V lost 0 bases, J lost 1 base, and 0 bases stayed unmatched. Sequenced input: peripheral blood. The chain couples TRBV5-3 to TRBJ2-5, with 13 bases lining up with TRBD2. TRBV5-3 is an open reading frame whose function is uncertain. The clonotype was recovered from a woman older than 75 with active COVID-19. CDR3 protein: CARSLGLAGGQETQYF. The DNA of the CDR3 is TGTGCCAGAAGCTTGGGACTAGCGGGAGGCCAAGAGACCCAGTACTTC.